A single sample gave rise to the 21 T cell receptor beta chains below, sequenced in a study of blood T cells in healthy people across ages. Through a sample-barcoded 5' primer and a J-beta primer mix, a second PCR was run for roughly 7 to 12 cycles. TCRdb ran MiXCR on the 5' RACE reads and lists one entry per CDR3 protein. The sample shows about 810,000 distinct CDR3 sequences, around 36% of them seen only once. Source material: blood. The receptor set was obtained from a man aged 18 to 30 in good health.

This clonotype was counted only a few times. The chain uses TRBV7-2 and TRBJ2-3; TRBD2 is a possible D gene (6 bases). This CDR3 region has 16 residues. Germline values: CDR1 SGHTA, CDR2 FQGNSA. The V and J ends lost 6 bases and 2 bases respectively, with 18 bases between them. CDR3 sequence: CASSSRSGPTTDTQYF. CDR3 DNA: TGTGCCAGCAGTTCGAGAAGCGGGCCAACCACAGATACGCAGTATTTT.

The chain couples TRBV20-1 to TRBJ2-5, with D uncertain. The germline V gene has CDR1 DFQATT and CDR2 SNEGSKA (reference sequence). Deletions cut 3 bases from V and 2 bases from J, with 10 bases between. The CDR3 sequence is 13 residues long. CDR3 region: CSASDAPQETQYF. CDR3 nucleotide sequence: TGCAGTGCTAGTGACGCCCCTCAAGAGACCCAGTACTTC.

In its sample, this clonotype was seen many times. The V gene is TRBV4-3, the J gene TRBJ2-3; maybe TRBD1 (5 bases). Germline V lookup: CDR1 LGHNA, CDR2 YSLEER. The V gene lost 4 bases and the J gene lost 5 bases, with 10 bases spanning the gap. The CDR3 sequence is 13 residues long. CDR3 protein: CASSPRVGDTQYF. The DNA for the CDR3 is TGCGCCAGCAGCCCCAGGGTTGGAGATACGCAGTATTTT.

This clonotype has just a few counts. J is TRBJ2-7 and V is TRBV4-2, with no clear D. CDR1 and CDR2 (germline): LGHNA, YNFKEQ. The ends were cut back, 3 bases at V and 2 bases at J, with 8 bases in the middle. The CDR3 length is 13 residues. CDR3 residues: CASSQFLTYEQYF. The DNA of the CDR3 is TGTGCCAGCAGCCAGTTTCTCACCTACGAGCAGTACTTC.

The chain couples TRBV12-3 or TRBV12-4 to TRBJ1-5; no clear D gene. Trimming removed 1 base from V and 5 bases from J, with 24 bases in between. The CDR3 sequence is 19 residues long. CDR3 region: CASSLGSTWTGKTDQPQHF. For the CDR3, the DNA is TGTGCCAGCAGTTTAGGCTCCACTTGGACGGGAAAAACGGATCAGCCCCAGCATTTT.

This clonotype was observed a few times. A much more abundant neighbour one base away suggests this may be a read error. J is TRBJ2-5 and V is TRBV12-3 or TRBV12-4; D is perhaps TRBD1 (5 bases). The CDR3 is 16 amino acids. Between the trimmed V and J ends, which lost 1 base and 3 bases, there was a span of 15 bases. The CDR3 sequence is CASSLGPGKREETQYF. The CDR3 region has the DNA TGTGCCAGCAGTTTAGGGCCAGGGAAAAGGGAAGAGACCCAGTACTTC.

On this clonotype: A much larger clone differs from this one at a single base, so this may be a read error. In nucleotides, the CDR3 is TGTGCCAGCAGCCTAAGGACAGGGCATACTGGCACAGATACGCAGTATTTT. This gives the protein CASSLRTGHTGTDTQYF. The V and J genes are TRBV7-2 and TRBJ2-3; TRBD1 matches at 8 bases. This CDR3 has 17 amino acids. Germline V gene sequence: CDR1 SGHTA, CDR2 FQGNSA. V gave up 5 bases and J gave up 1 base; unmatched junction bases: 11.

The chain has TRBV20-1 and TRBJ1-2, with TRBD1 identical over 8 bases. J was trimmed by 8 bases and V by 5 bases; bases with no gene match: 16. The germline V gene has CDR1 DFQATT and CDR2 SNEGSKA (reference sequence). The CDR3 has 15 residues. The CDR3, as DNA: TGCAGTGCTTACCCCCGGGCGGACAGGGTGTCGGGCTACACCTTC. Its translation is CSAYPRADRVSGYTF.

The V call is TRBV4-3, the J call TRBJ2-7, with 12 positions matching TRBD2. After removal of 0 bases from V and 11 bases from J, the junction contained 5 bases not matched to a gene. CDR1 is LGHNA, CDR2 YSLEER, per germline. CDR3 length equals 14 residues. The CDR3 bases are TGCGCCAGCAGCCAAGATCCTAGCGGGGGGGTCGAGTACTTC. It is translated as CASSQDPSGGVEYF.

This chain uses TRBV5-5 with TRBJ2-3; 11 bases line up with TRBD2. The CDR3 is 15 amino acids. The V segment lost 2 bases and the J segment 5 bases; nucleotides outside the gene matches: 4. Germline assignment: CDR1 SGHKS and CDR2 YYEKEE (reference sequence). The CDR3 bases are TGTGCCAGCAGCTTTAGCGGGGGGGCGAAAGATACGCAGTATTTT. This codes for CASSFSGGAKDTQYF.

This clonotype was seen ten or more times. The chain combines TRBV7-9 with TRBJ2-7; the D gene could be TRBD1 or TRBD2 (5 bases each). The CDR3 extends over 13 amino acids. Germline-derived CDR1 and CDR2 are SEHNR and FQNEAQ (reference sequence). Trimming cost V 4 bases and J 4 bases, with 11 bases left between them. CDR3 region: CASSSPGPYEQYF. CDR3 nucleotide sequence: TGTGCCAGCAGCTCTCCGGGACCTTACGAGCAGTACTTC.

This clonotype was observed at least ten times. A read error may produce the germline difference seen at one junction end. V is TRBV7-7 and J is TRBJ2-3; tentative D call: TRBD1 (6 bases). This CDR3 has 13 residues. Germline V gene lookup returns CDR1 SSHAT and CDR2 FNYEAQ (reference sequence). The CDR3 spells CASSQRQADTQYF. CDR3 sequence (DNA): TGTGCTAGCAGCCAGAGACAGGCAGATACGCAGTATTTT.

The chain employs TRBV3-1 and TRBJ2-7; D gene unclear. The CDR3 covers 13 residues. V lost 4 bases, J lost 5 bases, and 12 bases lay in between. Germline values: CDR1 LGHDT, CDR2 YNNKEL (reference sequence). The CDR3 spells CASSPNGKDEQYF. The CDR3, as DNA: TGTGCCAGCAGCCCCAATGGGAAGGACGAGCAGTACTTC.

The J gene is TRBJ1-3, the V gene TRBV7-2; D may be TRBD1 (5 bases). This CDR3 has 15 amino acids. Germline lookup yields CDR1 SGHTA and CDR2 FQGNSA. Trimming pared 1 base from V and 0 bases from J, leaving 7 bases between. The chain's CDR3 is CASSLVRGSGNTIYF. The CDR3 bases are TGTGCCAGCAGCTTAGTGAGGGGCTCTGGAAACACCATATATTTT.

This clonotype appeared a few times. Just one base apart from a much larger clone, this may be a read error. V is TRBV29-1 and J is TRBJ2-1; D uncertain. The CDR3 is 13 residues long. Trimming took off 0 bases at V and 13 bases at J, with 16 bases between the two ends. Germline CDR1 and CDR2: SQVTM and ANQGSEA. The CDR3 loop is CSVEDEPKETQFF. The DNA for the CDR3 is TGCAGCGTTGAAGATGAACCTAAAGAGACCCAGTTCTTC.

This clonotype was seen just once. This may be a read error, as it is one base from a much larger clone. The V call is TRBV29-1, the J call TRBJ2-5; D gene ambiguous. CDR1 is SQVTM and CDR2 is ANQGSEA in the germline V gene. The CDR3 runs to 10 residues. V dropped 5 bases and J dropped 4 bases, with 5 bases sitting between them. The CDR3 is CSVLGETQYF. The CDR3 DNA reads as TGCAGCGTTCTAGGAGAGACCCAGTACTTC.

V and J are TRBV7-2 and TRBJ1-6, with TRBD1 matching over 10 bases. Trimming took 3 bases from V and 9 from J; bases not matched to a gene: 8. Per the germline V gene, CDR1 is SGHTA and CDR2 is FQGNSA. The CDR3 contains 16 residues. In DNA form, the CDR3 reads TGTGCCAGCAGCTTGAAACCGGGACAGGGGACTTCACCCCTCCACTTT. It specifies CASSLKPGQGTSPLHF.

The V and J genes are TRBV7-9 and TRBJ1-1; 9 bases agree with TRBD1. CDR3 length: 16 amino acids. Per germline, CDR1 SEHNR and CDR2 FQNEAQ (reference sequence). J was trimmed by 5 bases and V by 3 bases; bases with no gene match: 10. The CDR3 here is CASSFSGTGRGTEAFF. The CDR3 DNA follows: TGTGCCAGCAGCTTCTCTGGGACAGGGAGAGGGACTGAAGCTTTCTTT.

The chain combines TRBV4-3 with TRBJ2-5; D perhaps matches TRBD1 (5 bases). V was pared by 4 bases and J by 11 bases, with 23 bases between. The germline V gene encodes CDR1 LGHNA and CDR2 YSLEER. The CDR3 extends over 15 amino acids. The CDR3 here is CASSLRAEMGNEQYF. CDR3 coding DNA: TGCGCCAGCAGCCTCAGGGCCGAGATGGGCAATGAGCAGTACTTC.

This chain links TRBV5-6 with TRBJ2-3; TRBD2 might be the D (5 bases). CDR3 length equals 14 residues. Germline V CDR1 and CDR2: SGHDT, YYEEEE. Trimming took 9 bases from V and 0 from J, leaving 14 bases between them. The CDR3 loop reads CATERGISTDTQYF. The CDR3 region has the DNA TGTGCCACCGAACGGGGTATCAGCACAGATACGCAGTATTTT.

Concerning this clonotype itself: The junction does not match germline at one end; this may be a read error. The chain carries TRBV2 and TRBJ1-4; the D is unclear. CDR1 is SNHLY, CDR2 FYNNEI, per germline. The CDR3 runs to 16 residues. The chain's CDR3 is CASSEGFGRGGERLFF. In DNA form, the CDR3 reads TGTGCCAGCAGTGAAGGATTTGGACGGGGTGGCGAAAGACTGTTTTTT.